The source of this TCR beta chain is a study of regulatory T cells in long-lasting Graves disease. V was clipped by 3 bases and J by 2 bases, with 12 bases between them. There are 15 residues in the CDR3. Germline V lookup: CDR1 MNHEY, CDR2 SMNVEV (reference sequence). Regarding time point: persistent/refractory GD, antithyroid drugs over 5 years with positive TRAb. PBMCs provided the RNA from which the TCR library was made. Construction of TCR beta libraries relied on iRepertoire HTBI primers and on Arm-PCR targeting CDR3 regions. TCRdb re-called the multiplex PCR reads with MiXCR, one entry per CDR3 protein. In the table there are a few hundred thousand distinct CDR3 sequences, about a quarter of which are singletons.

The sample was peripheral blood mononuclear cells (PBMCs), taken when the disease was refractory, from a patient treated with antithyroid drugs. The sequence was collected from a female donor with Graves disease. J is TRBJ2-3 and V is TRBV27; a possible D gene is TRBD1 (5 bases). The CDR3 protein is CASSLGQVFTDTQYF. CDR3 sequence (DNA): TGTGCCAGCAGTTTGGGGCAGGTTTTCACAGATACGCAGTATTTT.